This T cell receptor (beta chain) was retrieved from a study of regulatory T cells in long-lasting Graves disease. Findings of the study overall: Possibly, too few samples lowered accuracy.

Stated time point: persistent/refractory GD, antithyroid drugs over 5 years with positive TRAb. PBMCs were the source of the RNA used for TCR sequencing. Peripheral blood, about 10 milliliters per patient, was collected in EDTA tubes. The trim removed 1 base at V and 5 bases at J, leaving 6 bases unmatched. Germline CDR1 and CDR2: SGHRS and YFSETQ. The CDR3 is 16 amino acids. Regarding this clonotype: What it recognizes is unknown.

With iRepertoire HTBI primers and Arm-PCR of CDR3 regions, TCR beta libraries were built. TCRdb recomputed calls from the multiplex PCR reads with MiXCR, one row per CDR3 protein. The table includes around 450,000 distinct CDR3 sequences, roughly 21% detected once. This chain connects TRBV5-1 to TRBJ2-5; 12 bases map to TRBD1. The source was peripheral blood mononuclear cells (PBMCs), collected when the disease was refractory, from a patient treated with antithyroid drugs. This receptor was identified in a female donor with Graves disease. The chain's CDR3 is CASSLMGQGAAETQYF. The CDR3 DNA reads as TGCGCCAGCAGCTTGATGGGACAGGGGGCTGCGGAGACCCAGTACTTC.